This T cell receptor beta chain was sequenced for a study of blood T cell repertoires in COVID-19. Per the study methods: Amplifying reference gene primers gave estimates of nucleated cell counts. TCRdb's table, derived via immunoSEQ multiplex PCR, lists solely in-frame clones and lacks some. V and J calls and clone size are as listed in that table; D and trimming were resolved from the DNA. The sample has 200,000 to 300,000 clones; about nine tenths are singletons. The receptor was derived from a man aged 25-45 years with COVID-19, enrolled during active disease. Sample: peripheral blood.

The CDR3 protein is CASSQDLFVEKNTEAFF. CDR3 in DNA: TGTGCCAGCAGCCAAGACCTCTTTGTGGAGAAGAACACTGAAGCTTTCTTT. The rearrangement links TRBV3-1 (or the pseudogene TRBV3-2) to TRBJ1-1; the D is unclear. The CDR3 runs to 17 residues. Germline CDR1 and CDR2: LGHDT and YNNKEL (reference sequence). V was trimmed by 0 bases and J by 1 base, leaving 15 bases between them.